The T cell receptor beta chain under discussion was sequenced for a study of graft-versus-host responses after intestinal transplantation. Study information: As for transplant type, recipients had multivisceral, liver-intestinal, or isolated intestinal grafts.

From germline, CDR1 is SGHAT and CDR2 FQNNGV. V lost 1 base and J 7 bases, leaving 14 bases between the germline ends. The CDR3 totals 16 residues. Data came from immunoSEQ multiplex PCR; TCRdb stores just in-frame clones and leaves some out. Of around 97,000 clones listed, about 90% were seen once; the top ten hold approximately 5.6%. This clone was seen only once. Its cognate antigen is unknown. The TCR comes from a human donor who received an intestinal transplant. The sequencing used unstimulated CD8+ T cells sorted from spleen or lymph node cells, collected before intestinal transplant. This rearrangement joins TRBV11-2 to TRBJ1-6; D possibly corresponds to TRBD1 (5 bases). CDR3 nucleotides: TGTGCCAGCAGCTTAGGGTCAGGGTTATTCAATTCACCCCTCCACTTT. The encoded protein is CASSLGSGLFNSPLHF.